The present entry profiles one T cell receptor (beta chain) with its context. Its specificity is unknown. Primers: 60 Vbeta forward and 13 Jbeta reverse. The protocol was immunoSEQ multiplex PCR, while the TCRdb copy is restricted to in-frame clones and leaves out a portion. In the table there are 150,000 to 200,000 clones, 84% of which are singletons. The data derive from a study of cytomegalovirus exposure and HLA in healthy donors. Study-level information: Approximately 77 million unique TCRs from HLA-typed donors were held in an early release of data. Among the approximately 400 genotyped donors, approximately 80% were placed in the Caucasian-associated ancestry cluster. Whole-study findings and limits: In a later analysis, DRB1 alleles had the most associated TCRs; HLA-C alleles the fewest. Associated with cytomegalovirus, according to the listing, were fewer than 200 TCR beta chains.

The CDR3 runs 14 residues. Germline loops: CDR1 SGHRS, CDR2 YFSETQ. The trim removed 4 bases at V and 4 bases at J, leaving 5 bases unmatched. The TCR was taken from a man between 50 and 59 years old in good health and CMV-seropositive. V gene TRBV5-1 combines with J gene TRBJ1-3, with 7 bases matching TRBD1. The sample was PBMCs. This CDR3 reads CASSLQGYGNTIYF. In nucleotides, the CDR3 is TGCGCCAGCAGCCTACAGGGGTACGGAAACACCATATATTTT.